This record concerns one T cell receptor beta chain sequence. Its antigen remains unknown. Clones were read by immunoSEQ multiplex PCR, and TCRdb kept only the in-frame ones, dropping some. The sample lists fewer than 15,000 clones; roughly 74% were seen once. The data belong to a study of T cell clones after liver transplantation. For the study at large: Third-party-reactive TCRbeta sequences from pre-transplant mixed lymphocyte reactions served as antigen-independent comparators. Without induction therapy, subjects received standard immunosuppression until 12-24 months post-transplant. General observations from the study: The donor-reactive repertoire was only partly measurable in two subjects, lacking donor cells.

Germline values: CDR1 MDHEN, CDR2 SYDVKM. V was clipped by 3 bases and J by 3 bases, with 11 bases between them. This CDR3 has 15 residues. Sorting of unstimulated PBMCs yielded separate CD3+CD4+ and CD3+CD8+ fractions. The sequence was collected from a human patient who received a liver transplant. Some T cells may have come from the graft donor. Here the sequenced sample was CD8+ T cells from blood, taken at the 22-month timepoint. The chain combines TRBV28 with TRBJ2-2; no reliable D call. The CDR3 here is CASSFVTSYTGELFF. In DNA form, the CDR3 reads TGTGCCAGCAGTTTCGTGACTTCCTACACCGGGGAGCTGTTTTTT.